The source of this T cell receptor (beta chain) is a study of breast tumors, draining lymph nodes, adjacent tissues. The study, taken as a whole, reports: Data only fit, rather than demonstrated, lymph node origin of most tumor T cells. Luminal-like breast cancer showed significantly greater tumor-nontumor repertoire similarity than basal-like breast cancer did. Compared with lymph nodes, tumors were less diverse; compared with nontumor tissue, more. Findings are consistent with lymph node origin and intratumoral expansion of most tumor T cells.

This clonotype appeared many times. Its antigen remains unidentified. A single record per CDR3 protein comes from TCRdb applying MiXCR to the multiplex PCR reads. The profile shows around 230,000 distinct CDR3 sequences, about 32% of them singletons. The ends lost 7 bases at V and 3 bases at J; junction bases unmatched: 12. This CDR3 is built from 16 residues. Per germline, CDR1 LNHDA and CDR2 SQIVND (reference sequence). Axillary draining lymph nodes of breast cancer patients supplied the node samples. The source of this sequence is a female donor with breast cancer. Some clones in this sample may be carry-over from other donors' samples. The chain links TRBV19 to TRBJ2-7; 10 positions match TRBD2. The sample taken for sequencing was axillary lymph node tissue. The CDR3 DNA reads TGTGCCAGTAACATAGCGGGGGGCGGATCGGTCTACGAGCAGTACTTC. Translated: CASNIAGGGSVYEQYF.